This T cell receptor beta chain comes out of a study of shared clonotypes between healthy human individuals. Whole-study findings and limits: Around 5% of naive CD4 clonotypes were common to a handful of donors. Compared with memory subsets, naive subsets generally had larger estimated richness.

CD45RO-negative, CCR7-selected cells formed the naive CD8 fraction, which excluded terminally differentiated effector memory CD45RA+ cells. The CDR3 sequence is 15 residues long. In germline, CDR1 is SGHVS, CDR2 FQNEAQ. The V and J ends lost 3 bases and 2 bases, in that order; junction bases with no gene match: 4. Replicate PCRs run on sorted subsets employed 200 ng DNA, approximately 30,000 T cell genomes. In the authors' workflow: ImmunoSEQ output lacked quality scores and full-length reads, limiting matched filtering. Assay used: immunoSEQ multiplex PCR; TCRdb lists only in-frame clones, some missing. D and trimming were read from the DNA, whereas the V and J calls and clone size are those reported in that table. This table holds about 580,000 clones, more than 95% found once. Notes on this clone: As yet, its antigen is unknown.

The chain employs TRBV7-8 and TRBJ2-7, with 10 bases fitting TRBD2. Material for sequencing was naive CD8+ T cells sorted from blood. The sequence was collected from a man aged 25 to 40 in good health. CDR3: CASSLRLAGTYEQYF. The CDR3, as DNA: TGTGCCAGCAGCTTGAGACTAGCGGGCACCTACGAGCAGTACTTC.